This TCR beta chain comes out of a study of T cells in localized non-small cell lung cancer. Assay used: immunoSEQ multiplex PCR; TCRdb lists only in-frame clones, some missing. The sample has tens of thousands of clones, around nine tenths seen once. J lost 4 bases, V lost 3 bases, and 8 bases had no gene match. Germline-derived CDR1 and CDR2 are WSHSY and SAAADI. The CDR3 runs to 15 residues. Sequencing used PBMCs, obtained before any cancer treatment. The J gene is TRBJ1-2, the V gene TRBV10-2; TRBD1 agrees at 7 bases. The clonotype comes from a female donor with stage II lung adenocarcinoma. DNA for the CDR3: TGCGCCAGCAGTGACCTCGACAGGGATCGCTATGGCTACACCTTC. Translation gives CASSDLDRDRYGYTF.